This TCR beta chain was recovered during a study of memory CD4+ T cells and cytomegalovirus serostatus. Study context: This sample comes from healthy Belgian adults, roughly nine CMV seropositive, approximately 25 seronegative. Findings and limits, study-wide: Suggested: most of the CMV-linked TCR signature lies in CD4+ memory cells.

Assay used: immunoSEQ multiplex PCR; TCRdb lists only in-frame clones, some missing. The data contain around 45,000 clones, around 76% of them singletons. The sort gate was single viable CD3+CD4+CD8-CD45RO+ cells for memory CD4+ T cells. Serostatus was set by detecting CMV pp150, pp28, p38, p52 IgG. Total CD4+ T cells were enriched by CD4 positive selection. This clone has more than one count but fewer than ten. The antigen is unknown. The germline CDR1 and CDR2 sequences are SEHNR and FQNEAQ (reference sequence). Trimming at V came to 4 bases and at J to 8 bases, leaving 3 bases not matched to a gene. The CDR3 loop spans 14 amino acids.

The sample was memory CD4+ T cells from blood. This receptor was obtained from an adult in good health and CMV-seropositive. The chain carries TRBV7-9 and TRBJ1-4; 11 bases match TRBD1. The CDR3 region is CASSSRDRGEKLFF. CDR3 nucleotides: TGTGCCAGCAGCTCTAGGGACAGGGGGGAAAAACTGTTTTTT.